Listed here is a single T cell receptor (beta chain). Antigen: not known. This sample stems from a study of cytomegalovirus exposure and HLA in healthy donors. The overall study: Earlier findings included about 120 million unique TCR beta sequences obtained from 150 million to 200 million T cells. General observations from the study: A missense variant in DCLRE1C was later tied to TCR beta V- and J-gene trimming. HLA alleles were associated with 16,000 or so TCR beta sequences in a later analysis at 0.05 false discovery rate.

PCR employed 60 Vbeta and 13 Jbeta primers. Repertoires were generated with immunoSEQ multiplex PCR, while TCRdb's copy carries only in-frame clones and drops some. The repertoire holds about 190,000 clones, with more than 70% as singletons. Unmatched junction bases numbered 5, after V lost 0 bases and J lost 4 bases. The CDR3 covers 17 residues. Germline lookup yields CDR1 MNHEY and CDR2 SMNVEV (reference sequence). What was sequenced was PBMCs. This sequence was found in a man younger than 40 in good health and CMV-seropositive. The genes are TRBV27 and TRBJ2-2; TRBD2 aligns across 10 bases. The CDR3 region is CASSLSPSGGTTGELFF. The DNA for the CDR3 is TGTGCCAGCAGTTTATCCCCTAGCGGGGGTACCACCGGGGAGCTGTTTTTT.